One and the same sample provided the 7 T cell receptor beta chains below, sequenced in a study of naive and memory T cell subsets. Their antigens are not known. Study conclusions and caveats: A few larger clonotypes appeared in naive repertoires, especially CD8, possibly memory cells re-expressing CD45RA.

Both TRBC1 and TRBC2 were covered by a beta constant-region primer of two equimolar oligonucleotides. The ligated cDNA underwent four PCR rounds using SP2 and nested alpha and beta constant-region primers. TCRdb fed the UMI-ligation and nested PCR reads into MiXCR, producing one record per CDR3 protein. Counted here are 85,000 to 130,000 distinct CDR3 sequences, about 14% occurring once; the ten biggest clones make up around 3%. Sequenced: naive CD8+ T cells from blood. All receptors derive from a human donor in good health.

V is TRBV5-5 and J is TRBJ1-5, with D possibly TRBD1 on 5 matching bases. The ends were cut back, 4 bases at V and 7 bases at J, with 21 bases in the middle. Germline V CDR1 and CDR2: SGHKS, YYEKEE (reference sequence). This CDR3 contains 16 residues. DNA of the CDR3: TGTGCCAGCAGCCTGTCTTCCGGCCTGGGGGACCAGCCCCAGCATTTT. This encodes CASSLSSGLGDQPQHF.

This clonotype was detected ten times or more. This rearrangement joins TRBV7-9 to TRBJ2-5; D not resolved. This CDR3 region has 14 residues. Germline V gene data show CDR1 as SEHNR and CDR2 as FQNEAQ (reference sequence). Between the trimmed V and J ends, which lost 3 bases and 4 bases, there was a span of 12 bases. The CDR3 coding sequence is TGTGCCAGCAGCTTTGAAATTTATGCAGAGACCCAGTACTTC. Its translation: CASSFEIYAETQYF.

This chain uses TRBV20-1 with TRBJ2-1, with 10 bases lining up with TRBD2. V gave up 4 bases and J gave up 7 bases; unmatched junction bases: 13. The length of the CDR3 is 16 residues. Germline-derived CDR1 and CDR2 are DFQATT and SNEGSKA (reference sequence). The chain's CDR3 is CSATSGRGFTENEQFF. The CDR3 nucleotides read TGCAGTGCTACTAGCGGGAGAGGTTTTACGGAGAATGAGCAGTTCTTC.

V gene TRBV28 combines with J gene TRBJ1-1, with no clear D. The germline gives CDR1 MDHEN, CDR2 SYDVKM. The CDR3 loop spans 13 amino acids. The ends were cut back, 5 bases at V and 11 bases at J, with 18 bases in the middle. CDR3 nucleotide sequence: TGTGCCAGCAGTCTGACTACCGGCTCGGAGGCTTTCTTT. This encodes CASSLTTGSEAFF.

This clonotype was picked up many times. This chain uses TRBV12-3 or TRBV12-4 with TRBJ1-1, with D perhaps matching TRBD1 (5 bases). This CDR3 has 15 residues. V dropped 3 bases and J dropped 2 bases, with 13 bases sitting between them. The CDR3 sequence is CASSFRIGVNTEAFF. CDR3 nucleotides: TGTGCCAGCAGTTTCCGGATAGGGGTCAACACTGAAGCTTTCTTT.

This clonotype came up many times. The rearrangement links TRBV6-5 to TRBJ1-1; D remains unclear. The CDR3 spans 14 residues. V lost 4 bases, J lost 3 bases, and 12 bases lay in between. The germline V gene encodes CDR1 MNHEY and CDR2 SVGAGI. This CDR3 reads CASSSSLGDTEAFF. The DNA for the CDR3 is TGTGCCAGCAGTTCCTCTTTGGGAGACACTGAAGCTTTCTTT.

This clonotype has more than one count but fewer than ten. This sequence joins TRBV7-9 and TRBJ2-7; 9 bases align to TRBD2. The V segment lost 5 bases and the J segment 2 bases; nucleotides outside the gene matches: 4. Germline values: CDR1 SEHNR, CDR2 FQNEAQ (reference sequence). The CDR3 totals 14 residues. The CDR3 loop reads CASSGSSGAYEQYF. The DNA of the CDR3 is TGTGCCAGCAGCGGGTCTAGCGGGGCCTACGAGCAGTACTTC.